This passage covers 25 T cell receptor beta chains from one sample sequenced in a study of T cells in localized non-small cell lung cancer. The protocol was immunoSEQ multiplex PCR, while the TCRdb copy is restricted to in-frame clones and leaves out a portion. Altogether 840 or so clones are present, around 35% being singletons, with the ten largest covering less than 10%. Sequencing used normal lung tissue next to the tumor, obtained before any cancer treatment. The receptors stem from a male donor aged 60 or over with stage II squamous cell lung carcinoma.

The chain combines TRBV18 with TRBJ2-6; 8 nucleotides agree with TRBD1. This CDR3 spans 18 amino acids. CDR1 KGHSH and CDR2 LQKENI come from the germline V gene. V gave up 1 base and J gave up 4 bases; unmatched junction bases: 9. The CDR3 nucleotides are TGTGCCAGCTCACCACTCTCCCAGGGGGCGCGAGGGGCCAACGTCCTGACTTTC. It codes for CASSPLSQGARGANVLTF.

The V call is TRBV9, the J call TRBJ1-4, with TRBD1 as a possible D gene (5 bases). V dropped 5 bases and J dropped 13 bases, with 24 bases sitting between them. This CDR3 spans 15 amino acids. Germline assignment: CDR1 SGDLS and CDR2 YYNGEE. The chain's CDR3 is CASSEVSPGKGRLFF. CDR3 coding DNA: TGTGCCAGCAGTGAGGTCTCCCCAGGGAAGGGAAGACTGTTTTTT.

This sequence joins TRBV6-7 and TRBJ1-2; D unclear. TRBV6-7 falls under the ORF class, with uncertain function. The V and J ends lost 8 bases and 3 bases respectively, with 7 bases between them. CDR3 size: 11 residues. CDR3 DNA: TGTGCCAGCTCTAGGGACTATGGCTACACCTTC. Protein product: CASSRDYGYTF.

The chain employs TRBV6-8 and TRBJ2-5, with 13 bases fitting TRBD2. V gave up 0 bases and J gave up 5 bases; unmatched junction bases: 12. The CDR3 contains 19 residues. CDR1 is MNHGY, CDR2 SAAAGT, per germline. The CDR3 reads CASSYSMTGLAGAWETQYF. The CDR3 DNA reads as TGTGCCAGCAGTTACTCAATGACCGGACTAGCGGGAGCTTGGGAGACCCAGTACTTC.

The chain combines TRBV19 with TRBJ2-7, with D maybe TRBD1 (6 bases). V lost 2 bases and J 6 bases, leaving 11 bases between the germline ends. In germline, CDR1 is LNHDA, CDR2 SQIVND (reference sequence). This CDR3 has 13 residues. The CDR3, as DNA: TGTGCCAGTAGTATAACCAGGGGCGGCGAGCAGTACTTC. This encodes CASSITRGGEQYF.

The chain joins TRBV11-3 to TRBJ2-5, with 9 bases matching TRBD1. CDR1 is SGHNT and CDR2 is YENEEA in the germline V gene. J was trimmed by 5 bases and V by 1 base; bases with no gene match: 11. The length of the CDR3 is 17 residues. CDR3 in DNA: TGTGCCAGCAGCTTAGGAACCGGGACAGGGAGCGGGGAGACCCAGTACTTC. This gives the protein CASSLGTGTGSGETQYF.

In its sample, this clone ranks as medium-sized. The chain carries TRBV11-3 and TRBJ1-2; D may be TRBD1 (5 bases). Trimming shortened V by 5 bases and J by 5 bases, and 15 bases separated the two germline ends. Germline assignment: CDR1 SGHNT and CDR2 YENEEA. CDR3 length: 14 amino acids. CDR3 region: CASSPTGGKYGYTF. In nucleotides, the CDR3 is TGTGCCAGCAGCCCGACGGGGGGGAAGTATGGCTACACCTTC.

The chain employs TRBV11-3 and TRBJ1-5; 7 bases fit TRBD1. The CDR3 has 15 amino acids. Germline assignment: CDR1 SGHNT and CDR2 YENEEA. Losses at the gene ends were 5 bases for V and 2 bases for J; bases not matched to a gene: 6. For the CDR3, the DNA is TGTGCCAGCAGCCAAGTTGACAGGGGCAATCAGCCCCAGCATTTT. Its protein product is CASSQVDRGNQPQHF.

The chain joins TRBV6-8 to TRBJ2-7, with D perhaps TRBD2 (5 bases). Germline lookup yields CDR1 MNHGY and CDR2 SAAAGT. Trimming took 5 bases from V and 4 from J, leaving 12 bases between them. The CDR3 totals 13 residues. CDR3 nucleotides: TGTGCCAGCAGTGAGGGTCGAGCTTACGAGCAGTACTTC. It yields the protein CASSEGRAYEQYF.

By share, this clone ranks as large. The chain carries TRBV6-8 and TRBJ1-4, with no clear D. The CDR3 sequence is 14 residues long. The V and J ends lost 6 bases and 0 bases respectively, with 8 bases between them. Germline CDR1 reads MNHGY; CDR2 reads SAAAGT. The CDR3 DNA is TGTGCCAGCAGCAATCCTGCAACTAATGAAAAACTGTTTTTT. It yields the protein CASSNPATNEKLFF.

The chain uses TRBV6-8 and TRBJ1-2; TRBD1 matches at 8 bases. The CDR3 is 13 residues long. From germline, CDR1 is MNHGY and CDR2 SAAAGT. The junction had 6 bases not matched to a gene; V was cut back by 5 bases and J by 7 bases. CDR3 nucleotide sequence: TGTGCCAGCAGTCGGGACAGGCGGCGTGGCTACACCTTC. Translating it yields CASSRDRRRGYTF.

This clone has only a few counts. The V call is TRBV9, the J call TRBJ2-5; D is unclear. Germline values: CDR1 SGDLS, CDR2 YYNGEE. The V and J ends lost 0 bases and 4 bases respectively, with 10 bases between them. The CDR3 contains 14 residues. The CDR3 DNA reads as TGTGCCAGCAGCGTAGCCGGATCCCTAGAGACCCAGTACTTC. Encoded protein: CASSVAGSLETQYF. Complete variable domain (other parts from reference TRBV9 and TRBJ2-5): DSGVTQTPKHLITATGQRVTLRCSPRSGDLSVYWYQQSLDQGLQFLIQYYNGEERAKGNILERFSAQQFPDLHSELNLSSLELGDSALYFCASSVAGSLETQYFGPGTRLLVL.

The J gene is TRBJ2-5, the V gene TRBV19; TRBD1 matches 7 bases. V was pared by 6 bases and J by 5 bases, with 6 bases of the junction left unmatched. Germline values: CDR1 LNHDA, CDR2 SQIVND (reference sequence). The CDR3 length is 13 residues. DNA for the CDR3: TGTGCCAGTAGCCTGACAGGGTGGGAGACCCAGTACTTC. As protein: CASSLTGWETQYF.

The chain joins TRBV28 to TRBJ1-1; possible D gene TRBD1, 6 bases. V lost 6 bases and J lost 0, with 14 bases in between. The CDR3 has 15 amino acids. Germline CDR1 reads MDHEN; CDR2 reads SYDVKM. CDR3 DNA: TGTGCCAGCAGCCCTGGACAGACCATGAACACTGAAGCTTTCTTT. Protein sequence: CASSPGQTMNTEAFF.

This chain uses TRBV6-8 with TRBJ1-4, with no clear D. The CDR3 is made up of 13 amino acids. Germline V gene sequence: CDR1 MNHGY, CDR2 SAAAGT. The V end was cut by 9 bases, the J end by 6 bases, with 14 bases between. The CDR3 here is CASRPAAHEKLFF. DNA for the CDR3: TGTGCCAGTCGGCCCGCGGCTCATGAAAAACTGTTTTTT.

This clone was detected only a few times. As DNA, the CDR3 is TGTGCCAGTAGTACCAATAGACAGGGGATGGCGCAGACCCAGTACTTC. This sequence encodes CASSTNRQGMAQTQYF. The V call is TRBV19, the J call TRBJ2-5; 8 positions agree with TRBD1. CDR3 length: 16 amino acids. After removal of 4 bases from V and 6 bases from J, the junction contained 13 bases not matched to a gene. Per germline, CDR1 LNHDA and CDR2 SQIVND (reference sequence).

This sequence joins TRBV30 and TRBJ1-4; D remains unclear. Trimming pared 3 bases from V and 6 bases from J, leaving 8 bases between. The CDR3 contains 12 residues. Per germline, CDR1 GTSNPN and CDR2 SVGIG (reference sequence). DNA for the CDR3: TGTGCCTGGAGCTCTTGGGATGAAAAACTGTTTTTT. Translating it yields CAWSSWDEKLFF.

This clone was picked up a small number of times. The CDR3 protein is CASSLSVAANEQYF. CDR3 DNA: TGTGCCAGCAGCTTGTCGGTAGCGGCAAACGAGCAGTACTTC. The chain joins TRBV11-3 to TRBJ2-7, with D perhaps TRBD2 (6 bases). This CDR3 region has 14 residues. From germline, CDR1 is SGHNT and CDR2 YENEEA. V was pared by 3 bases and J by 5 bases, with 14 bases between.

This chain joins TRBV14 and TRBJ2-1; D call uncertain. Germline CDR1 reads SGHDN; CDR2 reads FVKESK. V was cut by 0 bases and J by 12 bases, with 9 bases left in between. This CDR3 region has 12 residues. The CDR3 DNA follows: TGTGCCAGCAGCCAAGATAATTCCTGGCAGTTCTTC. It translates to CASSQDNSWQFF.

This clone is judged large (0.1 to 1%). This chain connects TRBV4-1 to TRBJ2-7; D gene ambiguous. Germline CDR1 is MGHRA and CDR2 is YSYEKL. The length of the CDR3 is 14 residues. V was pared by 1 base and J by 2 bases, with 9 bases between. The CDR3 nucleotides read TGCGCCAGCAGCCAAGTATTGTCGGCCTACGAGCAGTACTTC. Translated, it gives CASSQVLSAYEQYF.

The chain is built from TRBV28 and TRBJ2-7; D possibly corresponds to TRBD2 (5 bases). There are 12 residues in the CDR3. V was pared by 4 bases and J by 9 bases, with 13 bases between. Germline loops: CDR1 MDHEN, CDR2 SYDVKM. The CDR3 nucleotides read TGTGCCAGCAGTTCCCAGCGCGGAGGGCAGTACTTC. Encoded protein: CASSSQRGGQYF.

This clone was seen a few times. The chain has TRBV9 and TRBJ2-3; a weak D match, TRBD2 (6 bases). Germline loops: CDR1 SGDLS, CDR2 YYNGEE. The CDR3 contains 16 residues. V lost 6 bases, J lost 2 bases, and 19 bases lay in between. CDR3 protein: CASTEGSGTNTDTQYF. The CDR3 bases are TGTGCCAGCACCGAGGGTAGCGGAACGAACACAGATACGCAGTATTTT.

The J gene is TRBJ2-6, the V gene TRBV29-1, with 8 positions matching TRBD1. CDR3 length equals 16 residues. Trimming at V came to 8 bases and at J to 0 bases, leaving 9 bases not matched to a gene. Germline V lookup: CDR1 SQVTM, CDR2 ANQGSEA. CDR3 nucleotide sequence: TGCAGCACCTCATCAGGGGGCGTCTCTGGGGCCAACGTCCTGACTTTC. Protein: CSTSSGGVSGANVLTF.

This clone has only a few counts. The V gene is TRBV6-8, the J gene TRBJ2-7; D remains ambiguous. Germline CDR1 is MNHGY and CDR2 is SAAAGT. The CDR3 is made up of 13 amino acids. The ends were cut back, 7 bases at V and 2 bases at J, with 12 bases in the middle. The CDR3 coding sequence is TGTGCCAGCATAACGGGTACCGCCTACGAGCAGTACTTC. This sequence encodes CASITGTAYEQYF.

This chain joins TRBV7-6 and TRBJ2-5; the D gene could be TRBD1 or TRBD2 (5 bases each). The germline gives CDR1 SGHVS, CDR2 FNYEAQ. Trimming removed 3 bases from V and 10 bases from J, with 18 bases in between. This CDR3 has 14 amino acids. CDR3 DNA sequence: TGTGCCAGCAGCTTCAGGGCAATGCTGGGGGTCCAGTACTTC. It encodes CASSFRAMLGVQYF.